These 15 T cell receptor beta chains originate from one sample sequenced in a study of T cells in Graves' hyperthyroidism and ophthalmopathy. TCR beta CDR3 regions were amplified from RNA transcripts. HTBI primers drove first-round RT-PCR of the TCR CDR3. Via MiXCR, TCRdb re-called the multiplex PCR reads, giving one row per CDR3 protein. The sample lists about 270,000 distinct CDR3 sequences; more than 20% were seen once. The sample consisted of blood. Receptor source: a woman in her thirties or forties with Graves' ophthalmopathy.

This clonotype was observed many times. V and J are TRBV30 and TRBJ1-5, with 9 positions matching TRBD1. Germline V gives CDR1 GTSNPN, CDR2 SVGIG (reference sequence). This CDR3 comprises 15 residues. V dropped 3 bases and J dropped 7; count of bases not matched to a gene: 10. Here the CDR3 reads CAWRQPGQGGQPQHF. For the CDR3, the DNA is TGTGCCTGGAGGCAACCGGGACAGGGCGGGCAGCCCCAGCATTTT.

This clonotype was observed many times. The chain employs TRBV28 and TRBJ1-5; a possible D gene is TRBD1 (5 bases). Trimming removed 2 bases at V and 10 bases at J, with 15 bases between. Germline CDR1 reads MDHEN; CDR2 reads SYDVKM. The CDR3 runs to 14 residues. Here the CDR3 reads CASSLTGGREPQHF. The CDR3, as DNA: TGTGCCAGCAGTTTAACAGGAGGGCGGGAACCCCAGCATTTT.

At least ten counts were recorded for this clonotype. This chain links TRBV5-1 with TRBJ2-2, with D perhaps assigned TRBD1 or TRBD2 (6 bases each). The CDR3 spans 17 residues. CDR1 and CDR2 (germline): SGHRS, YFSETQ. Between the trimmed V and J ends, which lost 2 bases and 2 bases, there was a span of 16 bases. CDR3 in amino acids: CASSLQGGTSNTGELFF. The CDR3 DNA sequence: TGCGCCAGCAGCTTACAAGGGGGAACTAGCAACACCGGGGAGCTGTTTTTT.

In its sample, this clonotype was seen many times. The CDR3 nucleotides are TGTGCCAGCAGCTTAATCGGGGGGTTCGGGGACATTCAGTACTTC. As protein: CASSLIGGFGDIQYF. The chain has TRBV7-2 and TRBJ2-4; 7 bases match TRBD2. Germline values: CDR1 SGHTA, CDR2 FQGNSA. This CDR3 spans 15 amino acids. V was pared by 2 bases and J by 8 bases, with 9 bases of the junction left unmatched.

This clonotype came up many times. The chain links TRBV30 to TRBJ2-7, with 9 bases aligning to TRBD2. Looked up from germline, CDR1 is GTSNPN and CDR2 is SVGIG (reference sequence). The CDR3 covers 14 residues. Losses at the gene ends were 3 bases for V and 1 base for J; bases not matched to a gene: 4. This CDR3 is CAWRRLAGSYEQYF. In DNA form, the CDR3 reads TGTGCCTGGAGAAGGCTAGCGGGGTCCTACGAGCAGTACTTC.

This clonotype was observed many times. This chain uses TRBV10-3 with TRBJ1-6, with 9 bases identical to TRBD1. The CDR3 runs 14 residues. CDR1 is ENHRY, CDR2 SYGVKD, per germline. J gave up 10 bases and V 5 bases, and 6 bases lay outside the gene matches. CDR3 residues: CAISRTGENSPLHF. DNA for the CDR3: TGTGCCATCAGTAGGACAGGGGAAAACTCACCCCTCCACTTT.

This clonotype was detected ten times or more. The rearrangement links TRBV28 to TRBJ1-5, with TRBD1 as a possible D gene (6 bases). Between the trimmed V and J ends, which lost 9 bases and 2 bases, there was a span of 14 bases. The length of the CDR3 is 14 residues. From germline, CDR1 is MDHEN and CDR2 SYDVKM. CDR3 protein: CASQGFIGNQPQHF. CDR3 bases: TGTGCCAGTCAGGGGTTTATAGGCAATCAGCCCCAGCATTTT.

This clonotype was recorded many times. The chain employs TRBV5-5 and TRBJ2-2; tentative D call: TRBD2 (6 bases). The CDR3 is 15 residues long. CDR1 SGHKS and CDR2 YYEKEE come from the germline V gene (reference sequence). The V gene lost 0 bases and the J gene lost 7 bases, with 13 bases spanning the gap. CDR3 protein: CASSLVDLASGELFF. The CDR3 DNA is TGTGCCAGCAGCTTGGTGGATCTAGCGAGCGGGGAGCTGTTTTTT.

The chain is built from TRBV7-3 and TRBJ1-1; no definite D call. V lost 0 bases and J 3 bases, leaving 8 bases between the germline ends. The length of the CDR3 is 14 residues. Germline V lookup: CDR1 SGHTA, CDR2 FQGTGA. The CDR3 DNA follows: TGTGCCAGCAGCTTAACAGGACTCTACACTGAAGCTTTCTTT. Protein: CASSLTGLYTEAFF.

The chain links TRBV12-3 or TRBV12-4 to TRBJ1-1, with D possibly being TRBD1 (6 bases). Between the trimmed V and J ends, which lost 11 bases and 2 bases, there was a span of 21 bases. The CDR3 runs 15 residues. CDR3 in DNA: TGTGCCTCCTCCTGGGGGGCCCTACTTAACACTGAAGCTTTCTTT. Residues: CASSWGALLNTEAFF.

The V gene is TRBV28, the J gene TRBJ1-1, with D unclear. Per the germline V gene, CDR1 is MDHEN and CDR2 is SYDVKM. Trimming took off 10 bases at V and 0 bases at J, with 12 bases between the two ends. This CDR3 region has 13 residues. The CDR3 loop is CANPPQVNTEAFF. Written as DNA, the CDR3 is TGTGCCAATCCCCCCCAGGTGAACACTGAAGCTTTCTTT.

The chain is built from TRBV6-1 and TRBJ1-2; unclear D gene. This CDR3 comprises 13 residues. Germline V gene sequence: CDR1 MNHNS, CDR2 SASEGT. V lost 7 bases, J lost 0 bases, and 9 bases lay in between. This CDR3 is CASNNSPNYGYTF. CDR3 DNA: TGTGCCAGCAACAACAGTCCTAACTATGGCTACACCTTC.

This clonotype was seen repeatedly, ten times or more. The V call is TRBV28, the J call TRBJ2-7; 7 bases map to TRBD1. Germline V lookup: CDR1 MDHEN, CDR2 SYDVKM. V was clipped by 4 bases and J by 5 bases; unmatched bases: 8. This CDR3 contains 14 residues. Here the CDR3 reads CASSSTGSLDEQYF. The CDR3 bases are TGTGCCAGCAGTTCGACAGGGTCTCTGGACGAGCAGTACTTC. The complete variable domain, with remaining parts taken from reference TRBV28 and TRBJ2-7, reads DVKVTQSSRYLVKRTGEKVFLECVQDMDHENMFWYRQDPGLGLRLIYFSYDVKMKEKGDIPEGYSVSREKKERFSLILESASTNQTSMYLCASSSTGSLDEQYFGPGTRLTVT.

This clonotype came up many times. This rearrangement joins TRBV6-1 to TRBJ2-2; 8 nucleotides align to TRBD2. The CDR3 totals 16 residues. Germline V gene data show CDR1 as MNHNS and CDR2 as SASEGT. Trimming at V came to 8 bases and at J to 5 bases, leaving 13 bases not matched to a gene. The CDR3 here is CASPEDTSGYTGELFF. CDR3 nucleotides: TGTGCCAGCCCCGAGGACACTAGCGGCTATACCGGGGAGCTGTTTTTT.

The table lists this clonotype with many counts. J is TRBJ1-2 and V is TRBV20-1; TRBD1 aligns across 7 bases. Germline CDR1 reads DFQATT; CDR2 reads SNEGSKA (reference sequence). Trimming at V came to 5 bases and at J to 4 bases, leaving 7 bases not matched to a gene. The CDR3 totals 13 residues. The CDR3 here is CSASRGASYGYTF. CDR3 nucleotide sequence: TGCAGTGCTTCCAGGGGGGCAAGCTATGGCTACACCTTC.